The 9 T cell receptor beta chains in this list originate from one sample, sequenced in a study of blood T cell repertoires in COVID-19. TCRdb keeps only in-frame clones here, not all; method: immunoSEQ multiplex PCR. The profile shows approximately 70,000 clones, 82% of them singletons. Material for sequencing was peripheral blood. These receptor sequences come from a human donor in a cohort sampled during active COVID-19.

The chain links TRBV9 to TRBJ1-2; D may be TRBD1 (5 bases). Germline CDR1 SGDLS, CDR2 YYNGEE. The CDR3 runs 12 residues. V was trimmed by 3 bases and J by 6 bases, leaving 9 bases between them. DNA for the CDR3: TGTGCCAGCAGCGGACCCAGGGATGGCTACACCTTC. Its protein is CASSGPRDGYTF.

V gene TRBV5-5 combines with J gene TRBJ2-7; D is possibly TRBD2 (6 bases). V was trimmed by 1 base and J by 3 bases, leaving 11 bases between them. The CDR3 consists of 14 residues. Germline V CDR1 and CDR2: SGHKS, YYEKEE (reference sequence). CDR3 in DNA: TGTGCCAGCAGCTTGAGTCCTAGCGACTACGAGCAGTACTTC. This encodes CASSLSPSDYEQYF. The variable domain in full, completed from reference TRBV5-5 and TRBJ2-7, reads DAGVTQSPTHLIKTRGQQVTLRCSPISGHKSVSWYQQVLGQGPQFIFQYYEKEERGRGNFPDRFSARQFPNYSSELNVNALLLGDSALYLCASSLSPSDYEQYFGPGTRLTVT.

The genes are TRBV5-6 and TRBJ2-3; 8 positions match TRBD1. The CDR3 is 16 residues long. Trimming cost V 1 base and J 6 bases; bases outside gene matches: 10. Looked up from germline, CDR1 is SGHDT and CDR2 is YYEEEE. CDR3 in amino acids: CASSLSSQTGGDTQYF. CDR3 DNA: TGTGCCAGCAGCTTGAGTTCTCAAACAGGGGGTGATACGCAGTATTTT.

The V gene is TRBV20-1, the J gene TRBJ2-3; 8 bases are a match to TRBD2. The CDR3 has 15 residues. Trimming removed 3 bases from V and 4 bases from J; junction bases left unmatched: 9. From germline, CDR1 is DFQATT and CDR2 SNEGSKA (reference sequence). The DNA of the CDR3 is TGCAGTGCTAGTATGGTCGGGGGGGGCGCAGATACGCAGTATTTT. Its protein is CSASMVGGGADTQYF.

The CDR3 reads CAWTGDRAEAFF. The CDR3 DNA sequence: TGTGCCTGGACAGGGGATAGGGCTGAAGCTTTCTTT. The chain is built from TRBV30 and TRBJ1-1, with D maybe TRBD1 (6 bases). The V end lost 4 bases, the J end lost 6 bases, and 12 bases lay between the germline ends. CDR1 and CDR2 from the germline V gene are GTSNPN and SVGIG (reference sequence). This CDR3 is built from 12 residues.

The rearrangement joins TRBV6-6 to TRBJ1-1, with TRBD1 matching 11 bases. V lost 7 bases to trimming and J lost 6 bases; unmatched junction nucleotides: 7. CDR3 length: 14 amino acids. Per the germline V gene, CDR1 is MNHNY and CDR2 is SVGAGI (reference sequence). Here the CDR3 reads CASKIGQGAPEAFF. CDR3 nucleotides: TGTGCCAGCAAGATAGGACAGGGGGCACCTGAAGCTTTCTTT.

The chain couples TRBV27 to TRBJ1-1, with D perhaps matching TRBD1 (6 bases). This CDR3 contains 18 residues. Per germline, CDR1 MNHEY and CDR2 SMNVEV (reference sequence). Trimming cost V 6 bases and J 3 bases, with 26 bases left between them. The CDR3 loop is CASRPGRDNSPWDTEAFF. The CDR3 DNA reads as TGTGCCAGCAGGCCGGGTCGGGACAACTCTCCTTGGGACACTGAAGCTTTCTTT.

V is TRBV12-3 or TRBV12-4 and J is TRBJ2-7; tentative D call: TRBD1 (6 bases). This CDR3 is 10 amino acids long. The germline V and J ends were trimmed by 5 bases and 12 bases, with 11 bases remaining between them. The CDR3 DNA sequence: TGTGCCAGCAGTCACAGGGTACGGTACTTC. Encoded protein: CASSHRVRYF.

The sample holds a few counts of this clone. The chain joins TRBV6-5 to TRBJ1-6; possible D gene TRBD1, 6 bases. Trimming left V 0 bases short and J 10 bases short, with 13 bases between. There are 15 residues in the CDR3. Germline V gene sequence: CDR1 MNHEY, CDR2 SVGAGI. CDR3 nucleotide sequence: TGTGCCAGCAGTTACTCCCGGGGGGCGAACTCACCCCTCCACTTT. Translating it yields CASSYSRGANSPLHF.